This TCR beta chain was identified in a study of blood T cell repertoires in COVID-19. Study-wide background: The United States, Italy and Spain supplied acute and convalescent COVID-19 samples. The cDNA or gDNA used as material had been derived from T cells, B-cell-depleted T cells, or PBMCs.

Per the authors' pipeline: Reference gene primer amplification yielded estimated nucleated cell counts. Some clones are missing from TCRdb's copy, which holds only in-frame ones; the method was immunoSEQ multiplex PCR. V and J calls and clone size are those listed in that table; D and trimming were worked out from the DNA. The sample has approximately 90,000 clones, 85% seen once. Germline CDR1 and CDR2: MDHEN and SYDVKM. With V trimmed by 6 bases and J by 3 bases, 7 bases remained unmatched. The CDR3 runs 14 residues. This sequence was found in a man aged 45-60 years with acute or convalescent COVID-19. Sequencing used peripheral blood. The chain is built from TRBV28 and TRBJ2-7, with 8 bases fitting TRBD1. The CDR3 sequence: CASRRTGNHYEQYF. In nucleotides, the CDR3 is TGTGCCAGCAGAAGGACAGGGAATCACTACGAGCAGTACTTC.